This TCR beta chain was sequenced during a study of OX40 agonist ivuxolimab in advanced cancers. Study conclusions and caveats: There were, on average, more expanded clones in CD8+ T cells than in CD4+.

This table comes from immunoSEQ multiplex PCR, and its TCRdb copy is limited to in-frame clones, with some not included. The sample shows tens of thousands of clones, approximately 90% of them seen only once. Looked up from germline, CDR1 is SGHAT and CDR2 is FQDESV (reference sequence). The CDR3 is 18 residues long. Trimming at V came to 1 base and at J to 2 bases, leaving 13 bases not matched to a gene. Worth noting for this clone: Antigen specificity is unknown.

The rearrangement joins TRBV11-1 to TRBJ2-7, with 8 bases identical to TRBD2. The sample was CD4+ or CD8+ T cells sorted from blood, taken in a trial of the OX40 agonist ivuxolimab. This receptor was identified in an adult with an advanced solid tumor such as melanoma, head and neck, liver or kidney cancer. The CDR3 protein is CASSLGHWLAGSPYEQYF. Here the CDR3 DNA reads TGTGCCAGCAGCTTAGGTCACTGGCTAGCGGGTAGTCCCTACGAGCAGTACTTC.